Given below is one TCR beta chain in context. Its antigen is not known. This sample was taken from a study of cytomegalovirus exposure and HLA in healthy donors. Study as a whole: The use of the same platform for the 95 to 150 validation repertoires and the roughly 700 first-cohort repertoires was reported by a later analysis.

The V and J ends lost 2 bases and 2 bases respectively, with 11 bases between them. CDR3 length: 15 residues. In germline, CDR1 is SGHDT, CDR2 YYEEEE. Study outcomes and limitations: A classifier reportedly called cytomegalovirus status with high sensitivity and specificity. In the roughly 130 validation repertoires, a later analysis found that first-cohort TCR clusters tended to co-occur.

Sequencing used immunoSEQ multiplex PCR; TCRdb keeps in-frame clones, though not all of them. The data contain 100,000 to 150,000 clones, around nine tenths of them singletons. The chain is built from TRBV5-6 and TRBJ2-4, with TRBD1 as a possible D gene (5 bases). Sequences were obtained from PBMCs. The TCR comes from a man aged 25-45 years in good health and CMV-seronegative. Here the CDR3 reads CASSLRGASKNIQYF. CDR3 bases: TGTGCCAGCAGCTTAAGGGGCGCGTCCAAAAACATTCAGTACTTC. Full variable domain (rest looked up from reference TRBV5-6 and TRBJ2-4): DAGVTQSPTHLIKTRGQQVTLRCSPKSGHDTVSWYQQALGQGPQFIFQYYEEEERQRGNFPDRFSGHQFPNYSSELNVNALLLGDSALYLCASSLRGASKNIQYFGAGTRLSVL.